This section outlines one TCR beta chain sequence together with its context. This record belongs to a study of control samples from healthy donors and cancer patients. Repertoires were generated with immunoSEQ multiplex PCR, while TCRdb's copy carries only in-frame clones and drops some. This sample has 350,000 to 450,000 clones, with 90% found just once. This clonotype originated in a man in his forties with head and neck cancer. The sequencing sample was made of PBMCs.

In nucleotides, the CDR3 is TGTGCCAGCAGTCGCAGGGGGCCATCCACCGGGGAGCTGTTTTTT. Translated, it gives CASSRRGPSTGELFF. This chain links TRBV6-5 with TRBJ2-2; TRBD1 agrees at 8 bases. In germline, CDR1 is MNHEY, CDR2 SVGAGI. The CDR3 consists of 15 residues. V gave up 5 bases and J gave up 4 bases; unmatched junction bases: 6.